The 20 T cell receptor beta chains in this list originate from one sample, sequenced in a study of T cells in Graves' hyperthyroidism and ophthalmopathy. Amplification targeted TCR beta CDR3 regions from RNA transcripts. The HTBI primer set was used in a first-round RT-PCR of the TCR CDR3. TCRdb re-called the multiplex PCR reads with MiXCR, one entry per CDR3 protein. Of some 350,000 distinct CDR3 sequences in the sample, approximately 14% were seen once. Sequencing was performed on blood. Source of these receptors: a woman aged 35 to 49 with Graves' ophthalmopathy.

This clonotype was observed many times. The CDR3 sequence: CASSYSIGGSSGNTIYF. CDR3 DNA: TGTGCCAGCAGTTACTCGATTGGGGGGAGCTCTGGAAACACCATATATTTT. This rearrangement joins TRBV6-5 to TRBJ1-3; D may be TRBD1 (5 bases). This CDR3 is built from 17 residues. Germline CDR1 and CDR2: MNHEY and SVGAGI. V lost 0 bases to trimming and J lost 0 bases, with 12 bases between them.

This clonotype was observed many times. CDR3 sequence reads: CASSDVGYGYTF. As DNA, the CDR3 is TGTGCCAGCAGTGACGTGGGCTATGGCTACACCTTC. V gene TRBV6-1 combines with J gene TRBJ1-2; D uncertain. Trimming shortened V by 3 bases and J by 4 bases, and 6 bases separated the two germline ends. Germline lookup yields CDR1 MNHNS and CDR2 SASEGT. The CDR3 spans 12 residues.

Ten or more counts support this clonotype. The V call is TRBV7-9, the J call TRBJ2-7; D gene ambiguous. Trimming removed 5 bases from V and 6 bases from J, with 11 bases in between. The CDR3 has 12 residues. Germline loops: CDR1 SEHNR, CDR2 FQNEAQ (reference sequence). The CDR3 nucleotides read TGTGCCAGCAGCCCGCCCGTAGGCGAGCAGTACTTC. It codes for CASSPPVGEQYF.

This clonotype came up many times. V gene TRBV6-1 combines with J gene TRBJ2-1, with 9 nucleotides matching TRBD1. Trimming cost V 2 bases and J 7 bases; bases outside gene matches: 12. The CDR3 has 17 amino acids. In germline, CDR1 is MNHNS, CDR2 SASEGT. CDR3 sequence reads: CASSEIPGQGSGNEQFF. The CDR3 DNA reads as TGTGCCAGCAGTGAAATACCGGGACAGGGATCGGGAAATGAGCAGTTCTTC.

This clonotype was found many times. This rearrangement joins TRBV28 to TRBJ2-7, with D hard to call. The germline V gene has CDR1 MDHEN and CDR2 SYDVKM. The V gene lost 2 bases and the J gene lost 5 bases, with 4 bases spanning the gap. This CDR3 has 11 residues. CDR3 coding DNA: TGTGCCAGCAGTTTAGGAAACGAGCAGTACTTC. Translation gives CASSLGNEQYF. Together with reference TRBV28 and TRBJ2-7, the CDR3 gives the full variable domain: DVKVTQSSRYLVKRTGEKVFLECVQDMDHENMFWYRQDPGLGLRLIYFSYDVKMKEKGDIPEGYSVSREKKERFSLILESASTNQTSMYLCASSLGNEQYFGPGTRLTVT.

The table lists this clonotype with many counts. This chain joins TRBV3-1 and TRBJ1-2; D not resolved. Looked up from germline, CDR1 is LGHDT and CDR2 is YNNKEL (reference sequence). V was cut by 3 bases and J by 8 bases, with 10 bases left in between. The CDR3 loop spans 12 amino acids. The CDR3 DNA sequence: TGTGCCAGCAGCCACGTAGGGCTCGGCTACACCTTC. This sequence encodes CASSHVGLGYTF.

This clonotype was counted only a few times. The V gene is TRBV5-5, the J gene TRBJ2-7; D is unclear. Germline V gene sequence: CDR1 SGHKS, CDR2 YYEKEE (reference sequence). The CDR3 length is 16 residues. The V and J ends lost 1 base and 0 bases respectively, with 14 bases between them. The CDR3: CASSLTQGRGSYEQYF. In DNA, the CDR3 is TGTGCCAGCAGCTTGACGCAAGGACGAGGCTCCTACGAGCAGTACTTC.

This clonotype was counted at least ten times. The chain joins TRBV30 to TRBJ2-3; either TRBD1 or TRBD2 may supply D (5 bases each). From germline, CDR1 is GTSNPN and CDR2 SVGIG (reference sequence). The CDR3 totals 15 residues. Trimming cost V 0 bases and J 0 bases, with 10 bases left between them. DNA for the CDR3: TGTGCCTGGAGTGTACAGGCGGGCAGCACAGATACGCAGTATTTT. Amino acid sequence: CAWSVQAGSTDTQYF.

In this sample, this clonotype turned up many times. Germline is not matched at one junction end, which may reflect a read error. The CDR3 DNA reads as TGTGCCAGCAGCTTGGGGGTGAGCTCCTACAATGAGCAGTTCTTC. Protein sequence: CASSLGVSSYNEQFF. The chain has TRBV5-1 and TRBJ2-1; D tentatively fits TRBD1 or TRBD2 (5 bases each). CDR3 length: 15 amino acids. CDR1 and CDR2 (germline): SGHRS, YFSETQ.

This clonotype was observed many times. The chain links TRBV28 to TRBJ1-1; D call uncertain. This CDR3 is 12 amino acids long. V was pared by 2 bases and J by 6 bases, with 7 bases between. The germline gives CDR1 MDHEN, CDR2 SYDVKM. The CDR3 reads CASSLIRSEAFF. CDR3 coding DNA: TGTGCCAGCAGTTTAATTCGCTCTGAAGCTTTCTTT.

The chain is built from TRBV15 and TRBJ1-2, with D perhaps TRBD1 (6 bases). The CDR3 is made up of 13 amino acids. CDR1 and CDR2 from the germline V gene are LNHNV and YYDKDF (reference sequence). V dropped 2 bases and J dropped 6 bases, with 10 bases sitting between them. The CDR3 protein is CATSRLNRDGYTF. The CDR3 DNA reads TGTGCCACCAGCAGACTGAACAGGGATGGCTACACCTTC.

Ten or more counts support this clonotype. The chain recombines TRBV24-1 with TRBJ1-2, with 10 bases matching TRBD1. V gave up 7 bases and J gave up 8 bases; unmatched junction bases: 12. The CDR3 runs to 15 residues. Germline loops: CDR1 KGHDR, CDR2 SFDVKD. CDR3 DNA sequence: TGTGCCACCAGGCCGGGACAGGGGAAGGTAGACGGCTACACCTTC. This encodes CATRPGQGKVDGYTF.

This clonotype was seen a handful of times. This chain connects TRBV19 to TRBJ2-7, with 8 bases identical to TRBD2. V shed 5 bases, J shed 0 bases, and the junction held 0 bases outside the gene matches. The germline V gene has CDR1 LNHDA and CDR2 SQIVND (reference sequence). The CDR3 has 13 residues. The chain's CDR3 is CASSAGGSYEQYF. The DNA of the CDR3 is TGTGCCAGTAGTGCGGGGGGCTCCTACGAGCAGTACTTC.

The V gene is TRBV6-1, the J gene TRBJ1-5; D remains unclear. CDR1 and CDR2 from the germline V gene are MNHNS and SASEGT. CDR3 length: 13 residues. V was cut by 5 bases and J by 6 bases, with 11 bases left in between. CDR3 bases: TGTGCCAGCAGTTTGGAGTCGGGTCAGCCCCAGCATTTT. It translates to CASSLESGQPQHF.

In its sample, this clonotype was seen many times. The chain has TRBV7-9 and TRBJ1-2; TRBD1 aligns across 8 bases. From germline, CDR1 is SEHNR and CDR2 FQNEAQ (reference sequence). Losses at the gene ends were 5 bases for V and 2 bases for J; bases not matched to a gene: 7. This CDR3 spans 15 amino acids. CDR3 bases: TGTGCCAGCAGCCCGGGACAGGCCCCCAACTATGGCTACACCTTC. Translating gives CASSPGQAPNYGYTF.

This clonotype occurred many times. The chain combines TRBV27 with TRBJ2-1; D is possibly TRBD2 (6 bases). Germline assignment: CDR1 MNHEY and CDR2 SMNVEV (reference sequence). The CDR3 loop spans 15 amino acids. The V gene lost 2 bases and the J gene lost 2 bases, with 10 bases spanning the gap. The CDR3 DNA reads TGTGCCAGCAGTTTACCGGGAGCAGCCTACAATGAGCAGTTCTTC. This translates into CASSLPGAAYNEQFF.

The chain has TRBV7-3 and TRBJ2-7; D tentatively reads TRBD1 or TRBD2 (5 bases each). With 5 bases removed from V and 5 bases from J, the gap between germline ends came to 19 bases. CDR3 length equals 15 residues. Germline lookup yields CDR1 SGHTA and CDR2 FQGTGA. CDR3 DNA: TGTGCCAGCAGCCCATTCGGAAGGGACCTGGACGAGCAGTACTTC. Encoded protein: CASSPFGRDLDEQYF. Full variable domain (outside the CDR3, taken from reference TRBV7-3 and TRBJ2-7): GAGVSQTPSNKVTEKGKYVELRCDPISGHTALYWYRQSLGQGPEFLIYFQGTGAADDSGLPNDRFFAVRPEGSVSTLKIQRTERGDSAVYLCASSPFGRDLDEQYFGPGTRLTVT.

This clonotype has a count of ten or more. The genes are TRBV10-3 and TRBJ1-6; D might be TRBD1 (5 bases). Deletions cut 4 bases from V and 5 bases from J, with 12 bases between. The CDR3 loop spans 15 amino acids. Germline V gene lookup returns CDR1 ENHRY and CDR2 SYGVKD. CDR3 sequence reads: CAISGAGTDNSPLHF. The DNA for the CDR3 is TGTGCCATCAGTGGTGCCGGGACGGATAATTCACCCCTCCACTTT.

This clonotype was seen ten or more times. The CDR3 reads CASSFSRDRGRNEQFF. The CDR3 DNA sequence: TGTGCCAGCAGTTTTTCCCGGGACAGGGGGCGGAATGAGCAGTTCTTC. The rearrangement links TRBV28 to TRBJ2-1, with 12 nucleotides matching TRBD1. The length of the CDR3 is 16 residues. J lost 7 bases, V lost 3 bases, and 7 bases had no gene match. Germline-derived CDR1 and CDR2 are MDHEN and SYDVKM.

Many counts were recorded for this clonotype. The CDR3 spells CASSPIQGRDQPQHF. In nucleotides, the CDR3 is TGTGCCAGCAGTCCAATACAGGGTAGGGATCAGCCCCAGCATTTT. The chain couples TRBV12-3 or TRBV12-4 to TRBJ1-5; TRBD1 is a possible D gene (6 bases). V was pared by 5 bases and J by 5 bases, with 16 bases between. This CDR3 is 15 amino acids long.